Following are 22 T cell receptor beta chains from one sample sequenced in a study of Ad26.COV2.S vaccination and SARS-CoV-2 variants (dated by TCRdb to about 2021). The library was made by the immunoSEQ multiplex PCR assay. TCRdb retrieved this table from immuneACCESS and kept in-frame rearrangements only. Not all clones are present; in checked studies, unresolved V genes account for under half, and no reason is known for the remainder. The sample table holds just over 350,000 clones, of which 92% were seen once. The ten largest make up 3% to 4% of the sample. The sample's time point label, in plain terms: individuals recovered from natural SARS-CoV-2 infection. Sequenced material: peripheral blood, taken after recovery from COVID-19. The source of these receptors is a human donor who had recovered from COVID-19.

In DNA, the CDR3 is TGTGCCAGCAGCGTAGGGACAGGGCTTTCGGCTGAAGCTTTCTTT. Protein sequence: CASSVGTGLSAEAFF. This rearrangement joins TRBV9 to TRBJ1-1; 8 bases are a match to TRBD1. V lost 0 bases, J lost 6 bases, and 7 bases stayed unmatched. Germline CDR1 reads SGDLS; CDR2 reads YYNGEE. The length of the CDR3 is 15 residues.

The CDR3 DNA is TGTGCCAGCAGTTTACAGGTCACTCTTAGCACAGATACGCAGTATTTT. As protein: CASSLQVTLSTDTQYF. This sequence joins TRBV27 and TRBJ2-3; D not resolved. Germline V gene sequence: CDR1 MNHEY, CDR2 SMNVEV (reference sequence). The length of the CDR3 is 16 residues. The ends were cut back, 2 bases at V and 0 bases at J, with 12 bases in the middle.

Concerning this clone: The junction differs from germline at one of its ends, possibly a read error. The chain recombines TRBV19 with TRBJ1-1, with D unclear. The CDR3 runs to 12 residues. Germline V gene lookup returns CDR1 LNHDA and CDR2 SQIVND (reference sequence). CDR3 sequence reads: CASHLGNSEAFF. The CDR3 DNA reads as TGTGCCAGCCACCTCGGGAACTCTGAAGCTTTCTTT.

The chain employs TRBV2 and TRBJ1-5; perhaps TRBD1 as D (6 bases). The length of the CDR3 is 13 residues. Trimming removed 6 bases from V and 7 bases from J, with 13 bases in between. From germline, CDR1 is SNHLY and CDR2 FYNNEI. The CDR3 DNA sequence: TGTGCCAGCAGCACACAGGGTAAACAGCCCCAGCATTTT. Protein: CASSTQGKQPQHF.

The chain carries TRBV4-1 and TRBJ1-2, with a tentative D call TRBD1 (6 bases). In germline, CDR1 is MGHRA, CDR2 YSYEKL. V was pared by 4 bases and J by 2 bases, with 17 bases between. The CDR3 loop spans 16 amino acids. This CDR3 reads CASSRWTASLNYGYTF. CDR3 nucleotides: TGCGCCAGCAGCCGATGGACAGCATCACTAAACTATGGCTACACCTTC.

This chain joins TRBV4-1 and TRBJ1-3; D remains unclear. Trimming took off 1 base at V and 4 bases at J, with 17 bases between the two ends. CDR3 length: 17 residues. Germline CDR1 MGHRA, CDR2 YSYEKL. CDR3 nucleotide sequence: TGCGCCAGCAGCCAAGGCCGCGCGAACAATAGGGGAAACACCATATATTTT. Translated, it gives CASSQGRANNRGNTIYF.

The chain couples TRBV11-2 to TRBJ1-2; D possibly corresponds to TRBD1 (5 bases). There are 11 residues in the CDR3. Germline V gene lookup returns CDR1 SGHAT and CDR2 FQNNGV. Between the trimmed V and J ends, which lost 5 bases and 7 bases, there was a span of 8 bases. The CDR3 here is CASSGGIGYTF. DNA of the CDR3: TGTGCCAGCAGCGGGGGTATTGGCTACACCTTC.

The chain employs TRBV9 and TRBJ2-2; either TRBD1 or TRBD2 may supply D (5 bases each). This CDR3 region has 14 residues. Germline V CDR1 and CDR2: SGDLS, YYNGEE. Trimming cost V 4 bases and J 8 bases, with 15 bases left between them. CDR3 amino acids: CASSPGTGVGELFF. The CDR3 DNA reads as TGTGCCAGCAGCCCCGGGACCGGGGTAGGGGAGCTGTTTTTT.

The chain links TRBV6-2 or TRBV6-3 to TRBJ1-4; 11 nucleotides line up with TRBD1. Germline V CDR1 and CDR2: MNHEY, SVGEGT. Trimming cost V 4 bases and J 3 bases; bases outside gene matches: 7. The CDR3 spans 17 residues. The chain's CDR3 is CASSSAWTGGPNEKLFF. CDR3 in DNA: TGTGCCAGCAGTTCGGCCTGGACAGGGGGCCCTAATGAAAAACTGTTTTTT.

The chain uses TRBV5-4 and TRBJ2-1; 9 bases are a match to TRBD2. Germline V CDR1 and CDR2: SGHNT, YYREEE (reference sequence). The length of the CDR3 is 15 residues. The V gene end was trimmed by 5 bases and the J gene end by 0 bases; junction bases not matched to a gene: 3. The CDR3 protein is CASRSGGSSYNEQFF. DNA of the CDR3: TGTGCCAGCAGGAGCGGGGGGAGCTCCTACAATGAGCAGTTCTTC.

This rearrangement joins TRBV7-6 to TRBJ2-7; TRBD2 agrees at 9 bases. This CDR3 region has 16 residues. Germline V gene data show CDR1 as SGHVS and CDR2 as FNYEAQ. V lost 5 bases and J lost 4; bases outside the gene matches: 12. The CDR3 DNA reads as TGTGCCAGCAGCGCCTCTGCGCGGGGGGGTTCTTACGAGCAGTACTTC. Encoded protein: CASSASARGGSYEQYF.

V and J are TRBV5-5 and TRBJ1-4; 10 bases fit TRBD1. The CDR3 contains 16 residues. Per the germline V gene, CDR1 is SGHKS and CDR2 is YYEKEE (reference sequence). The trim removed 0 bases at V and 5 bases at J, leaving 4 bases unmatched. This CDR3 reads CASSLGDRGFNEKLFF. In DNA, the CDR3 is TGTGCCAGCAGCTTGGGGGACAGGGGTTTCAATGAAAAACTGTTTTTT.

J is TRBJ1-5 and V is TRBV5-5, with a weak D call TRBD1 (6 bases). Germline V CDR1 and CDR2: SGHKS, YYEKEE (reference sequence). The CDR3 is made up of 16 amino acids. V was clipped by 3 bases and J by 2 bases, with 15 bases between them. The CDR3 DNA reads as TGTGCCAGCAGCTCTAACAGGGAGGGGGGCAATCAGCCCCAGCATTTT. It yields the protein CASSSNREGGNQPQHF.

This sequence joins TRBV7-9 and TRBJ2-1, with 7 bases identical to TRBD2. The CDR3 spans 15 residues. V trimming: 2 bases; J trimming: 5 bases; junction bases outside the gene matches: 6. Looked up from germline, CDR1 is SEHNR and CDR2 is FQNEAQ (reference sequence). CDR3 loop: CASSLISGLHNEQFF. The CDR3 nucleotides read TGTGCCAGCAGCTTAATTAGCGGGCTTCACAATGAGCAGTTCTTC. Using reference TRBV7-9 and TRBJ2-1 for the parts outside the CDR3, the full variable domain is DTGVSQNPRHKITKRGQNVTFRCDPISEHNRLYWYRQTLGQGPEFLTYFQNEAQLEKSRLLSDRFSAERPKGSFSTLEIQRTEQGDSAMYLCASSLISGLHNEQFFGPGTRLTVL.

V usage is TRBV9 and J usage is TRBJ2-6, with D hard to call. CDR1 is SGDLS, CDR2 YYNGEE, per germline. V was shortened by 3 bases and J by 4 bases, with 26 bases between the two germline ends. The CDR3 consists of 20 residues. CDR3 nucleotide sequence: TGTGCCAGCAGCGCCCGGACGGAGTTTGATGCCGTTGGGGGGGCCAACGTCCTGACTTTC. Translated: CASSARTEFDAVGGANVLTF.

The chain couples TRBV29-1 to TRBJ1-2; D not resolved. The germline V gene encodes CDR1 SQVTM and CDR2 ANQGSEA. The CDR3 length is 12 residues. V lost 3 bases, J lost 2 bases, and 7 bases lay in between. Written as DNA, the CDR3 is TGCAGCGTTGATTTACAGAACTATGGCTACACCTTC. It specifies CSVDLQNYGYTF.

V usage is TRBV11-2 and J usage is TRBJ2-5; tentatively, D is TRBD1 or TRBD2 (5 bases each). The CDR3 totals 17 residues. The germline gives CDR1 SGHAT, CDR2 FQNNGV. Deletions cut 4 bases from V and 0 bases from J, with 18 bases between. The CDR3 nucleotides are TGTGCCAGCAGCTCCATACCGGGACCACCGTACCAAGAGACCCAGTACTTC. Its translation: CASSSIPGPPYQETQYF.

The V gene is TRBV12-3 or TRBV12-4, the J gene TRBJ2-7; possibly TRBD1 for D (5 bases). The CDR3 runs to 13 residues. V lost 2 bases, J lost 1 base, and 6 bases lay in between. The CDR3 bases are TGTGCCAGCAGTTTACAGGGATCCTACGAGCAGTACTTC. This sequence encodes CASSLQGSYEQYF.

This rearrangement joins TRBV6-5 to TRBJ1-2, with D possibly matching TRBD1 (6 bases). The germline V gene encodes CDR1 MNHEY and CDR2 SVGAGI. The CDR3 consists of 14 residues. V dropped 6 bases and J dropped 3 bases, with 14 bases sitting between them. DNA for the CDR3: TGTGCCAGCAGGACCCTCCCAGGGGACTATGGCTACACCTTC. It is translated as CASRTLPGDYGYTF.

This clone was found once. V usage is TRBV9 and J usage is TRBJ2-3; 10 nucleotides match TRBD2. Germline V CDR1 and CDR2: SGDLS, YYNGEE. Germline trimming cut 1 base from V and 8 bases from J; bases unmatched to any gene: 7. This CDR3 is 15 amino acids long. The CDR3 DNA follows: TGTGCCAGCAGCGTAAGCGGGGGGGCCGGAGGTACGCAGTATTTT. This translates into CASSVSGGAGGTQYF.

This clone was found once. CDR3 coding DNA: TGTGCCAGCAGTTACTCCGGCGGGTTGTACGAGCAGTACTTC. It translates to CASSYSGGLYEQYF. The chain joins TRBV6-5 to TRBJ2-7, with D possibly TRBD2 on 5 matching bases. V lost 0 bases, J lost 4 bases, and 10 bases lay in between. Germline V gives CDR1 MNHEY, CDR2 SVGAGI. This CDR3 has 14 residues.

The chain recombines TRBV5-4 with TRBJ2-1; D may be TRBD2 (6 bases). Germline assignment: CDR1 SGHNT and CDR2 YYREEE (reference sequence). Trimming stripped 0 bases from V and 9 bases from J, with 13 bases between. This CDR3 contains 14 residues. CDR3 region: CASSLESGGFEQFF. The CDR3 region has the DNA TGTGCCAGCAGCTTGGAGTCCGGGGGATTTGAGCAGTTCTTC.